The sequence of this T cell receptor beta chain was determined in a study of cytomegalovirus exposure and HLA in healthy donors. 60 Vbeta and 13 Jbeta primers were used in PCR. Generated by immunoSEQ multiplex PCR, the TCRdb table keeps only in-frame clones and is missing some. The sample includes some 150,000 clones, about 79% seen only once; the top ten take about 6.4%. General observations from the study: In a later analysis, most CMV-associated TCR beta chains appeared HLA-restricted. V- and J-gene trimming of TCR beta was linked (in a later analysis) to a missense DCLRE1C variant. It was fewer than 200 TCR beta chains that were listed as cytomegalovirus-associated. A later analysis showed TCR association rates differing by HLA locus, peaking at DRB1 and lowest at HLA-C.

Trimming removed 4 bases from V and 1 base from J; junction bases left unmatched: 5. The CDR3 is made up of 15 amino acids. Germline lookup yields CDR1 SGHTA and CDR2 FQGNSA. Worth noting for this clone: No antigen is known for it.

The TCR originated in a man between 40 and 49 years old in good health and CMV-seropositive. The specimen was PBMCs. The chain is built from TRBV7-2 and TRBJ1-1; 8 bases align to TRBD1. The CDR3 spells CASSSGQGGNTEAFF. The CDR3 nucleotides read TGTGCCAGCAGCTCAGGACAGGGTGGGAACACTGAAGCTTTCTTT.